The 16 T cell receptor beta chains presented below share a single source sample, sequenced in a study of Graves' ophthalmopathy and Graves' hyperthyroidism. RNA transcripts provided the template for amplifying TCR beta CDR3 regions. A first-round RT-PCR used HTBI primers, followed by a second-round multiplex PCR. Each CDR3 protein gets one entry after TCRdb re-called the multiplex PCR reads with MiXCR. The table includes around 1.1 million distinct CDR3 sequences, 35% to 40% detected once. The sequenced sample was peripheral blood or thyroid tissue (not recorded which). The receptor set was obtained from an adult man with Graves' hyperthyroidism.

The chain recombines TRBV5-1 with TRBJ2-3; no clear D gene. V gave up 5 bases and J gave up 5 bases, with 12 bases separating them. The CDR3 covers 13 residues. CDR1 and CDR2 (germline): SGHRS, YFSETQ. CDR3 amino acids: CASRYGTRDTQYF. DNA for the CDR3: TGCGCCAGCAGGTATGGAACCAGAGATACGCAGTATTTT.

Ten or more counts support this clonotype. The rearrangement joins TRBV6-6 to TRBJ1-4; no reliable D call. V shed 2 bases and J shed 6 bases, with 22 bases lying between them. This CDR3 region has 18 residues. Germline CDR1 is MNHNY and CDR2 is SVGAGI (reference sequence). The CDR3 region has the DNA TGTGCCAGCAGTTACCAACGTTGGTTCGGGCTTGGAGATGAAAAACTGTTTTTT. Its translation is CASSYQRWFGLGDEKLFF.

The J gene is TRBJ2-7, the V gene TRBV15, with D possibly TRBD2 on 5 matching bases. This CDR3 comprises 19 residues. The V end was cut by 0 bases, the J end by 4 bases, with 25 bases between. The germline CDR1 and CDR2 sequences are LNHNV and YYDKDF (reference sequence). In nucleotides, the CDR3 is TGTGCCACCAGCAGAGATTTCGGGGTTTCTGCCCCAGTGGTTTACGAGCAGTACTTC. As protein: CATSRDFGVSAPVVYEQYF.

This clonotype came up many times. The chain carries TRBV6-6 and TRBJ2-7; D call uncertain. The germline V gene encodes CDR1 MNHNY and CDR2 SVGAGI (reference sequence). Trimming cost V 6 bases and J 2 bases, with 11 bases left between them. This CDR3 spans 13 amino acids. The CDR3: CASRTRNAYEQYF. Written as DNA, the CDR3 is TGTGCCAGCAGAACCAGGAATGCCTACGAGCAGTACTTC.

The rearrangement joins TRBV7-6 to TRBJ2-5; TRBD1 might be the D (5 bases). Germline V lookup: CDR1 SGHVS, CDR2 FNYEAQ. V dropped 4 bases and J dropped 5 bases, with 14 bases sitting between them. This CDR3 comprises 14 residues. Written as DNA, the CDR3 is TGTGCCAGCAGCTCAACTCAGGGATACGAGACCCAGTACTTC. Amino acid sequence: CASSSTQGYETQYF.

J is TRBJ1-5 and V is TRBV10-3; no reliable D call. Germline values: CDR1 ENHRY, CDR2 SYGVKD. V lost 10 bases and J lost 4, with 20 bases in between. The CDR3 is made up of 15 amino acids. CDR3 loop: CASRPRVVGNQPQHF. As DNA, the CDR3 is TGTGCCAGCAGGCCGAGGGTAGTAGGGAATCAGCCCCAGCATTTT.

V gene TRBV5-1 combines with J gene TRBJ2-7, with TRBD1 identical over 7 bases. Trimming removed 7 bases from V and 5 bases from J; junction bases left unmatched: 9. The CDR3 has 13 residues. CDR1 is SGHRS and CDR2 is YFSETQ in the germline V gene. The CDR3 loop reads CASVRRQGNEQYF. In nucleotides, the CDR3 is TGCGCCAGCGTGAGAAGACAGGGCAACGAGCAGTACTTC.

The DNA for the CDR3 is TGTGCCAGCAGCCCTCAATCCGGGACAGGGACCTACGAGCAGTACTTC. Translation gives CASSPQSGTGTYEQYF. V usage is TRBV7-6 and J usage is TRBJ2-7; 9 nucleotides agree with TRBD1. The CDR3 length is 16 residues. CDR1 is SGHVS, CDR2 FNYEAQ, per germline. V trimming: 5 bases; J trimming: 2 bases; junction bases outside the gene matches: 10.

The table lists this clonotype with many counts. The chain is built from TRBV10-1 and TRBJ2-7, with D possibly being TRBD1 or TRBD2 (5 bases each). The CDR3 loop spans 14 amino acids. Trimming left V 2 bases short and J 6 bases short, with 14 bases between. Germline-derived CDR1 and CDR2 are WNHNN and SYGVQD (reference sequence). The CDR3 sequence: CASSEGGSAVEQYF. The CDR3 DNA sequence: TGCGCCAGCAGTGAGGGGGGTTCGGCGGTCGAGCAGTACTTC.

The chain is built from TRBV2 and TRBJ2-2, with TRBD2 matching over 9 bases. Unmatched junction bases numbered 7, after V lost 6 bases and J lost 2 bases. This CDR3 has 16 amino acids. Germline loops: CDR1 SNHLY, CDR2 FYNNEI. CDR3 in amino acids: CASRISSGENTGELFF. In nucleotides, the CDR3 is TGTGCCAGCAGGATTTCTAGCGGGGAAAACACCGGGGAGCTGTTTTTT.

Remarks on this clonotype: The junction departs from germline at one end; a sequencing error may be responsible. The chain combines TRBV10-2 with TRBJ1-1; 9 bases match TRBD1. The CDR3 consists of 17 residues. Per germline, CDR1 WSHSY and CDR2 SAAADI. CDR3 DNA sequence: TGTGCCAGCAGTACGACGCCGGGACAGGGTTTCGACACTGAAGCTTTCTTT. Translated, it gives CASSTTPGQGFDTEAFF.

Comments on this clonotype: It is likely a read error, because the conserved phenylalanine at the end of the CDR3 is missing. It is unclear where the CDR3 begins or ends on the DNA, so no DNA is shown, and the CDR3 is as TCRdb lists it. The chain recombines TRBV20-1 with TRBJ1-3; the table's D gene call, TRBD1, was not cross checked with the DNA. Germline-derived CDR1 and CDR2 are DFQATT and SNEGSKA (reference sequence). The CDR3 region is 8 residues in length, termini included. This chain's CDR3 is CSARRQGA.

This clonotype was seen repeatedly, ten times or more. This chain connects TRBV9 to TRBJ1-4, with D uncertain. The CDR3 has 13 residues. CDR1 is SGDLS and CDR2 is YYNGEE in the germline V gene. V was cut by 2 bases and J by 10 bases, with 12 bases left in between. CDR3 coding DNA: TGTGCCAGCAGCGTTGACCAGGTGGGAAAACTGTTTTTT. Amino acids: CASSVDQVGKLFF.

The chain recombines TRBV10-3 with TRBJ1-1; 7 bases map to TRBD1. The junction had 8 bases not matched to a gene; V was cut back by 6 bases and J by 4 bases. This CDR3 is 14 amino acids long. Per the germline V gene, CDR1 is ENHRY and CDR2 is SYGVKD. Here the CDR3 DNA reads TGTGCCATCAGATTCGATACAGGGGTCACTGAAGCTTTCTTT. Protein: CAIRFDTGVTEAFF.

There are many counts of this clonotype. The chain recombines TRBV7-8 with TRBJ2-7, with D unresolved. This CDR3 region has 14 residues. V lost 0 bases and J 3 bases, leaving 9 bases between the germline ends. The germline V gene has CDR1 SGHVS and CDR2 FQNEAQ. The CDR3 spells CASSLASRNYEQYF. CDR3 sequence (DNA): TGTGCCAGCAGCTTAGCATCTAGAAACTACGAGCAGTACTTC.

This chain joins TRBV2 and TRBJ1-1; D uncertain. Trimming left V 4 bases short and J 8 bases short, with 11 bases between. The CDR3 is 12 amino acids. Germline loops: CDR1 SNHLY, CDR2 FYNNEI. The CDR3 reads CASSVTAVEAFF. CDR3 bases: TGTGCCAGCAGTGTTACGGCAGTCGAAGCTTTCTTT.